This T cell receptor (beta chain) was identified in a study of blood T cell repertoires in COVID-19. Background on the study: Samples taken during acute and convalescent COVID-19 were collected in the United States, Italy and Spain. The cDNA or gDNA used as material had been derived from T cells, B-cell-depleted T cells, or PBMCs.

Original processing notes: Estimation of nucleated cell counts was performed using reference gene primer amplification. TCRdb's table, derived via immunoSEQ multiplex PCR, lists solely in-frame clones and lacks some. That table furnishes V, J and clone size, whereas the DNA furnished D and trimming. The sample lists 20,000 to 25,000 clones, roughly 80% seen once, with under 3.5% in the top ten. The CDR3 contains 14 residues. Germline V CDR1 and CDR2: MNHEY, SVGEGT. J gave up 2 bases and V 4 bases, and 1 base lay outside the gene matches. The TCR comes from a middle-aged man with acute or convalescent COVID-19. What was sequenced was peripheral blood. The chain uses TRBV6-2 or TRBV6-3 and TRBJ1-1, with TRBD1 matching over 10 bases. Written as DNA, the CDR3 is TGTGCCAGCAGTTCGACAGGGGGCAACACTGAAGCTTTCTTT. This encodes CASSSTGGNTEAFF.